The TCR beta chain under discussion was sequenced for a study of CD8+ T cells in alopecia areata. Treatment of the sample: oral pan-JAK inhibitor, 5-10 mg twice daily. Samples from alopecia areata patients were lesional scalp punch biopsies and peripheral blood. cDNA reverse transcribed from extracted RNA served as the sequencing template. The assay was immunoSEQ multiplex PCR, and TCRdb's table has in-frame clones only and misses some. The data show about 180,000 clones, 40% to 55% seen once. Sequencing used CD8+ T cells sorted from blood, obtained around week 54, from a patient treated with tofacitinib. This clonotype originated in a human donor with alopecia areata.

This chain's CDR3 is CAWSGGRLMNTEAFF. DNA for the CDR3: TGTGCCTGGTCAGGGGGCCGACTCATGAACACTGAAGCTTTCTTT. The chain has TRBV30 and TRBJ1-1, with 8 positions matching TRBD1. Losses at the gene ends were 5 bases for V and 0 bases for J; bases not matched to a gene: 8. This CDR3 is built from 15 residues. Germline V gene lookup returns CDR1 GTSNPN and CDR2 SVGIG (reference sequence).